These 29 T cell receptor beta chains came from one sample sequenced in a study of blood T cell repertoires in COVID-19. TCRdb's table, derived via immunoSEQ multiplex PCR, lists solely in-frame clones and lacks some. The sample yields about 210,000 clones, 65% to 90% seen once. Material for sequencing was peripheral blood. The receptors shown here come from a woman in her sixties or seventies with COVID-19, enrolled during active disease.

The V gene is TRBV5-3, the J gene TRBJ1-5; possibly TRBD1 for D (5 bases). TRBV5-3 carries the ORF label, with uncertain function. CDR3 size: 13 residues. V lost 4 bases, J lost 7 bases, and 12 bases lay in between. The CDR3 spells CARSTGTLQPQHF. CDR3 nucleotide sequence: TGTGCCAGAAGCACTGGGACTCTGCAGCCCCAGCATTTT.

CDR3 coding DNA: TGTGCCAGCAGCCAGAGTGGGACAGGGGGGGACTATGGCTACACCTTC. It specifies CASSQSGTGGDYGYTF. This chain connects TRBV11-3 to TRBJ1-2, with TRBD1 matching over 11 bases. The V gene's germline CDR1 is SGHNT and CDR2 YENEEA. The V gene end was trimmed by 5 bases and the J gene end by 3 bases; junction bases not matched to a gene: 8. The CDR3 length is 16 residues.

The chain carries TRBV5-6 and TRBJ1-1, with unresolved D. Trimming shortened V by 0 bases and J by 7 bases, and 16 bases separated the two germline ends. The CDR3 sequence is 15 residues long. CDR1 is SGHDT, CDR2 YYEEEE, per germline. In DNA, the CDR3 is TGTGCCAGCAGCTTGGGGTCGACAAACGGGGATGAAGCTTTCTTT. This translates into CASSLGSTNGDEAFF.

The chain links TRBV4-1 to TRBJ2-7; TRBD1 agrees at 7 bases. Trimming cost V 6 bases and J 0 bases; bases outside gene matches: 5. The CDR3 spans 14 residues. CDR1 and CDR2 (germline): MGHRA, YSYEKL. DNA of the CDR3: TGCGCCAGCAGAGGGGGCCAAGGCTCCTACGAGCAGTACTTC. Its translation: CASRGGQGSYEQYF.

Remarks on this clone: Other DNA variants within this sample encode the same CDR3. The chain combines TRBV7-8 with TRBJ1-1; D gene uncertain. The CDR3 runs 13 residues. The germline V gene has CDR1 SGHVS and CDR2 FQNEAQ. Trimming removed 4 bases from V and 1 base from J, with 7 bases in between. CDR3 protein: CASSWRGNTEAFF. The CDR3 nucleotides read TGTGCCAGCAGCTGGCGAGGGAACACTGAAGCTTTCTTT.

V usage is TRBV10-1 and J usage is TRBJ1-6; a possible D gene is TRBD1 (5 bases). The CDR3 loop spans 17 amino acids. The V gene's germline CDR1 is WNHNN and CDR2 SYGVQD (reference sequence). V lost 1 base to trimming and J lost 8 bases, with 18 bases between them. The CDR3 DNA is TGCGCCAGCAGTGAGTGTGATGGGTGCAGGGTTCATTCACCCCTCCACTTT. As protein: CASSECDGCRVHSPLHF.

The gene calls are TRBV6-5 and TRBJ1-1; 8 nucleotides align to TRBD1. The trim removed 4 bases at V and 14 bases at J, leaving 18 bases unmatched. The germline V gene encodes CDR1 MNHEY and CDR2 SVGAGI. The CDR3 totals 15 residues. CDR3 sequence (DNA): TGTGCCAGCAGTTCCCTCGCTGAGGACAGGGCGGTGACGTTCTTT. This encodes CASSSLAEDRAVTFF.

The chain is built from TRBV4-3 and TRBJ2-2, with TRBD2 as a possible D gene (6 bases). CDR1 is LGHNA and CDR2 is YSLEER in the germline V gene. V shed 0 bases and J shed 3 bases, with 11 bases lying between them. CDR3 length: 16 amino acids. CDR3 DNA sequence: TGCGCCAGCAGCCAAGATTGGCGGGGACACACCGGGGAGCTGTTTTTT. It codes for CASSQDWRGHTGELFF.

J is TRBJ2-1 and V is TRBV6-5, with a weak D call TRBD2 (6 bases). V shed 6 bases and J shed 2 bases, with 14 bases lying between them. The CDR3 is 15 amino acids. Germline lookup yields CDR1 MNHEY and CDR2 SVGAGI. CDR3 in amino acids: CASREWPGAYNEQFF. CDR3 bases: TGTGCCAGCAGAGAGTGGCCGGGGGCCTACAATGAGCAGTTCTTC.

The chain has TRBV7-2 and TRBJ1-3; D gene unclear. Trimming shortened V by 1 base and J by 0 bases, and 7 bases separated the two germline ends. The CDR3 covers 15 residues. Germline CDR1 is SGHTA and CDR2 is FQGNSA. This CDR3 reads CASSLVQFSGNTIYF. The CDR3 DNA reads TGTGCCAGCAGCTTAGTCCAGTTCTCTGGAAACACCATATATTTT.

V is TRBV27 and J is TRBJ2-7, with 7 bases matching TRBD1. CDR1 MNHEY and CDR2 SMNVEV come from the germline V gene (reference sequence). With 2 bases clipped from V and 3 bases from J, the junction kept 4 bases outside the gene matches. The CDR3 runs to 14 residues. The CDR3 sequence is CASSLGGQHYEQYF. CDR3 nucleotides: TGTGCCAGCAGTTTAGGGGGACAGCACTACGAGCAGTACTTC.

The chain links TRBV11-2 to TRBJ2-1; tentatively, D is TRBD1 (5 bases). V was clipped by 5 bases and J by 12 bases, with 17 bases between them. In germline, CDR1 is SGHAT, CDR2 FQNNGV. This CDR3 has 13 amino acids. The CDR3 nucleotides read TGTGCCAGCAGCCGACGGACACCTCCGTCGCAGTTCTTC. It encodes CASSRRTPPSQFF.

In nucleotides, the CDR3 is TGTGCCAGCAGAATCCGGGACAGGGAAAAACTGTTTTTT. Encoded protein: CASRIRDREKLFF. The V call is TRBV12-3 or TRBV12-4, the J call TRBJ1-4; TRBD1 matches 8 bases. This CDR3 spans 13 amino acids. V shed 6 bases and J 8 bases; nucleotides not matched to a gene: 5.

The rearrangement links TRBV6-2 or TRBV6-3 to TRBJ2-7, with a tentative D call TRBD2 (6 bases). This CDR3 is 14 amino acids long. V was trimmed by 0 bases and J by 4 bases, leaving 10 bases between them. The germline V gene has CDR1 MNHEY and CDR2 SVGEGT. The CDR3 is CASSYSGGWYEQYF. Here the CDR3 DNA reads TGTGCCAGCAGTTACTCGGGAGGTTGGTACGAGCAGTACTTC.

The rearrangement joins TRBV7-8 to TRBJ2-2, with 10 bases lining up with TRBD2. The V and J ends lost 3 bases and 11 bases, in that order; junction bases with no gene match: 6. Per the germline V gene, CDR1 is SGHVS and CDR2 is FQNEAQ. This CDR3 contains 14 residues. CDR3 region: CASSLGRTSGELFF. Written as DNA, the CDR3 is TGTGCCAGCAGCTTGGGCCGGACTAGCGGTGAGCTGTTTTTT.

The rearrangement uses TRBV6-5 and TRBJ1-5; D is possibly TRBD1 (5 bases). The germline gives CDR1 MNHEY, CDR2 SVGAGI. The CDR3 extends over 14 amino acids. Trimming left V 4 bases short and J 6 bases short, with 13 bases between. The CDR3 loop reads CASSSQGLSQPQHF. CDR3 coding DNA: TGTGCCAGCAGTTCGCAGGGTTTAAGTCAGCCCCAGCATTTT.

The chain recombines TRBV5-1 with TRBJ1-1; a possible D gene is TRBD1 (6 bases). The length of the CDR3 is 13 residues. Germline values: CDR1 SGHRS, CDR2 YFSETQ. With 4 bases removed from V and 2 bases from J, the gap between germline ends came to 9 bases. CDR3: CASSPGTNTEAFF. CDR3 in DNA: TGCGCCAGCAGCCCCGGGACAAACACTGAAGCTTTCTTT.

The gene calls are TRBV6-6 and TRBJ2-1; the match to TRBD2 covers 7 bases. Trimming took 2 bases from V and 3 from J; bases not matched to a gene: 4. The germline V gene encodes CDR1 MNHNY and CDR2 SVGAGI (reference sequence). This CDR3 has 15 amino acids. CDR3 sequence reads: CASSYSGMDYNEQFF. As DNA, the CDR3 is TGTGCCAGCAGTTACAGCGGGATGGACTACAATGAGCAGTTCTTC.

The chain couples TRBV10-3 to TRBJ2-1, with 9 positions matching TRBD1. V shed 7 bases and J 5 bases; nucleotides not matched to a gene: 6. CDR1 and CDR2 (germline): ENHRY, SYGVKD. There are 14 residues in the CDR3. CDR3 residues: CAITRDRDNNEQFF. The CDR3 nucleotides are TGTGCCATCACTCGGGACAGGGACAACAATGAGCAGTTCTTC.

The rearrangement links TRBV2 to TRBJ1-3, with TRBD1 as a possible D gene (6 bases). This CDR3 region has 19 residues. Germline V gene sequence: CDR1 SNHLY, CDR2 FYNNEI. The V gene lost 1 base and the J gene lost 0 bases, with 19 bases spanning the gap. CDR3 nucleotide sequence: TGTGCCAGCAGTGAAGAGGAACAGGGCCAACCGGACTCTGGAAACACCATATATTTT. Its protein product is CASSEEEQGQPDSGNTIYF.

In its sample, this clone was seen a few times. This chain links TRBV19 with TRBJ1-3, with D possibly being TRBD1 (6 bases). Trimming took 4 bases from V and 3 from J, leaving 13 bases between them. CDR1 and CDR2 from the germline V gene are LNHDA and SQIVND (reference sequence). The CDR3 sequence is 15 residues long. CDR3 nucleotides: TGTGCCAGTAGTAGAAACGGACAGCTTGGAAACACCATATATTTT. The encoded protein is CASSRNGQLGNTIYF.

The genes are TRBV9 and TRBJ1-1; the match to TRBD1 covers 9 bases. Germline V gene sequence: CDR1 SGDLS, CDR2 YYNGEE. CDR3 size: 14 residues. V was pared by 4 bases and J by 4 bases, with 5 bases of the junction left unmatched. The DNA for the CDR3 is TGTGCCAGCAGCTTACAGGGGGCGAGCACTGAAGCTTTCTTT. This translates into CASSLQGASTEAFF.

The J gene is TRBJ2-7, the V gene TRBV5-1, with a tentative D call TRBD1 (5 bases). This CDR3 region has 14 residues. V was cut by 2 bases and J by 1 base, with 10 bases left in between. Germline V CDR1 and CDR2: SGHRS, YFSETQ. The CDR3 sequence: CASSLRQSSYEQYF. In nucleotides, the CDR3 is TGCGCCAGCAGCTTAAGACAGTCGTCCTACGAGCAGTACTTC. The whole variable domain, remainder taken from reference TRBV5-1 and TRBJ2-7, is KAGVTQTPRYLIKTRGQQVTLSCSPISGHRSVSWYQQTPGQGLQFLFEYFSETQRNKGNFPGRFSGRQFSNSRSEMNVSTLELGDSALYLCASSLRQSSYEQYFGPGTRLTVT.

The chain recombines TRBV5-1 with TRBJ2-7; D may be TRBD1 (6 bases). Germline CDR1 reads SGHRS; CDR2 reads YFSETQ. CDR3 length: 15 amino acids. Trimming shortened V by 2 bases and J by 2 bases, and 14 bases separated the two germline ends. This CDR3 reads CASSFEDSHPYEQYF. DNA for the CDR3: TGCGCCAGCAGCTTCGAGGACAGCCACCCCTACGAGCAGTACTTC.

The gene calls are TRBV29-1 and TRBJ1-1, with D unclear. This CDR3 spans 13 amino acids. The ends were cut back, 6 bases at V and 3 bases at J, with 14 bases in the middle. From germline, CDR1 is SQVTM and CDR2 ANQGSEA. The CDR3 loop is CSVRTGRDTEAFF. The DNA of the CDR3 is TGCAGCGTGAGGACTGGACGGGACACTGAAGCTTTCTTT.

The rearrangement links TRBV7-3 to TRBJ1-1; unclear D gene. The CDR3 length is 15 residues. V lost 0 bases and J 1 base, leaving 9 bases between the germline ends. In germline, CDR1 is SGHTA, CDR2 FQGTGA. The CDR3 DNA reads TGTGCCAGCAGCTTAACACCCGAGAGGAACACTGAAGCTTTCTTT. This sequence encodes CASSLTPERNTEAFF.

The J gene is TRBJ1-5, the V gene TRBV10-3, with D tentatively TRBD1 (6 bases). CDR3 length: 13 amino acids. Between the trimmed V and J ends, which lost 8 bases and 3 bases, there was a span of 11 bases. Germline V lookup: CDR1 ENHRY, CDR2 SYGVKD. CDR3 in amino acids: CAIGQNLNQPQHF. The CDR3 region has the DNA TGTGCCATCGGACAGAATCTCAATCAGCCCCAGCATTTT.

V gene TRBV9 combines with J gene TRBJ2-1; 7 nucleotides line up with TRBD1. Germline CDR1 reads SGDLS; CDR2 reads YYNGEE. V dropped 0 bases and J dropped 10; count of bases not matched to a gene: 7. The CDR3 extends over 14 amino acids. The CDR3 DNA sequence: TGTGCCAGCAGCGTAGCCGGGGAGACAGGGGAGCAGTTCTTC. Amino acid sequence: CASSVAGETGEQFF.

J is TRBJ1-5 and V is TRBV7-3; possibly TRBD1 for D (5 bases). Germline V CDR1 and CDR2: SGHTA, FQGTGA. With 3 bases removed from V and 4 bases from J, the gap between germline ends came to 10 bases. The CDR3 sequence is 14 residues long. The CDR3 bases are TGTGCCAGCAGCTTTGGACATATGAATCAGCCCCAGCATTTT. This sequence encodes CASSFGHMNQPQHF.